The next 2 T cell receptor beta chains were all read from a single sample in a study of cytomegalovirus exposure and HLA in healthy donors. PCR employed 60 Vbeta and 13 Jbeta primers. This table comes from immunoSEQ multiplex PCR, and its TCRdb copy is limited to in-frame clones, with some not included. The sample has about 130,000 clones, around two thirds seen once. The sample consisted of PBMCs. All receptors derive from a man younger than 35 in good health and CMV-seropositive.

J is TRBJ2-1 and V is TRBV6-6; D remains ambiguous. The CDR3 is 13 amino acids. V was trimmed by 2 bases and J by 5 bases, leaving 7 bases between them. Germline V gene data show CDR1 as MNHNY and CDR2 as SVGAGI (reference sequence). CDR3 amino acids: CASSYIRDNEQFF. CDR3 nucleotides: TGTGCCAGCAGTTACATACGGGACAATGAGCAGTTCTTC.

The gene calls are TRBV7-8 and TRBJ1-4, with D possibly being TRBD1 (6 bases). Trimming cost V 4 bases and J 5 bases, with 26 bases left between them. CDR1 is SGHVS, CDR2 FQNEAQ, per germline. The CDR3 has 19 residues. CDR3 amino acids: CASSWYNRDTRTGNEKLFF. The CDR3 region has the DNA TGTGCCAGCAGCTGGTACAACCGGGACACCAGGACGGGGAATGAAAAACTGTTTTTT.